Below, 10 T cell receptor beta chains from the same sample are listed, as sequenced in a study of molecular identifiers for immune sequencing clone quantification (dated by TCRdb to 2017 to 2018). Library method: PCR. The run used an Illumina HiSeq 4000. Using fastp trimming at Q25 and MiXCR clonotype assembly, TCRdb reanalyzed the public sequencing data and kept in-frame beta chains. Every distinct CDR3 protein forms one entry, paired with its most common genes and DNA. Counted in this sample were about 640,000 distinct CDR3 sequences; less than 20% of them appeared once. 0.7% to 1% of the sample is held by the ten biggest clonotypes. The source material was naive CD8+ T cells from blood, with Jurkat cell RNA spiked in. According to the study, the label for this sample's cell subset or site signals: FACS-sorted CD8+CD4-CCR7+CD45RA+ naive T cells. The receptor set was obtained from a human donor in good health. Some libraries in this study had Jurkat cell RNA spiked in.

This clonotype was recorded at least ten times. The chain couples TRBV29-1 to TRBJ2-1; possible D gene TRBD2, 6 bases. CDR3 size: 16 residues. Germline V lookup: CDR1 SQVTM, CDR2 ANQGSEA. Trimming took off 0 bases at V and 3 bases at J, with 15 bases between the two ends. CDR3 residues: CSVEDGSGVGYNEQFF. Here the CDR3 DNA reads TGCAGCGTTGAAGATGGGTCGGGAGTAGGCTACAATGAGCAGTTCTTC.

The chain carries TRBV4-1 and TRBJ1-3; D not resolved. Trimming cost V 0 bases and J 1 base, with 13 bases left between them. CDR1 and CDR2 (germline): MGHRA, YSYEKL. The length of the CDR3 is 17 residues. The CDR3 DNA follows: TGCGCCAGCAGCCAAGATAGGGCGGAGACATCTGGAAACACCATATATTTT. It yields the protein CASSQDRAETSGNTIYF.

The chain recombines TRBV9 with TRBJ1-1; unclear D gene. Germline values: CDR1 SGDLS, CDR2 YYNGEE. The length of the CDR3 is 14 residues. V was shortened by 4 bases and J by 4 bases, with 14 bases between the two germline ends. CDR3 nucleotides: TGTGCCAGCAGCCCACAGCATAAGGGCACTGAAGCTTTCTTT. Translated, it gives CASSPQHKGTEAFF.

This clonotype was seen repeatedly, ten times or more. This rearrangement joins TRBV9 to TRBJ2-7; weak D call: TRBD1 (5 bases). The CDR3 extends over 19 amino acids. The V end was cut by 0 bases, the J end by 0 bases, with 22 bases between. Germline loops: CDR1 SGDLS, CDR2 YYNGEE. CDR3 DNA sequence: TGTGCCAGCAGCGTAGGCGATAATGTGGGGCCCATCAGCTCCTACGAGCAGTACTTC. Amino acid sequence: CASSVGDNVGPISSYEQYF.

This rearrangement joins TRBV4-3 to TRBJ1-1; 8 bases map to TRBD1. This CDR3 contains 15 residues. J lost 1 base, V lost 0 bases, and 1 base had no gene match. Germline assignment: CDR1 LGHNA and CDR2 YSLEER. CDR3 sequence reads: CASSQDDRGNTEAFF. The CDR3 DNA is TGCGCCAGCAGCCAAGATGACAGGGGGAACACTGAAGCTTTCTTT.

There are many counts of this clonotype. The chain joins TRBV4-3 to TRBJ1-3; tentative D call: TRBD1 (6 bases). Germline CDR1 LGHNA, CDR2 YSLEER. Trimming removed 0 bases at V and 4 bases at J, with 13 bases between. CDR3 length equals 16 residues. CDR3 DNA: TGCGCCAGCAGCCAAGATGTTCGCCAGGGGGGAAACACCATATATTTT. Translating it yields CASSQDVRQGGNTIYF.

This clonotype was picked up many times. DNA for the CDR3: TGTGCCAGCAGTTATAGCGGAGCCAATGAGCAGTTCTTC. Residues: CASSYSGANEQFF. The chain combines TRBV6-5 with TRBJ2-1, with D maybe TRBD2 (6 bases). Deletions cut 3 bases from V and 6 bases from J, with 9 bases between. From germline, CDR1 is MNHEY and CDR2 SVGAGI. The CDR3 runs to 13 residues.

This clonotype was detected only once. This may be a read error, as it is one base from a much larger clone. The chain is built from TRBV29-1 and TRBJ2-5; D not certain. The germline gives CDR1 SQVTM, CDR2 ANQGSEA. The CDR3 loop spans 12 amino acids. Trimming removed 0 bases at V and 4 bases at J, with 6 bases between. CDR3 region: CSVEDVGETQYF. Written as DNA, the CDR3 is TGCAGCGTTGAAGACGTGGGAGAGACCCAGTACTTC.

This clonotype was seen repeatedly, ten times or more. The V call is TRBV5-5, the J call TRBJ2-7; 7 bases fit TRBD1. The V segment lost 3 bases and the J segment 4 bases; nucleotides outside the gene matches: 10. The V gene's germline CDR1 is SGHKS and CDR2 YYEKEE (reference sequence). The CDR3 is 15 amino acids. CDR3 sequence: CASSWWTGTDYEQYF. The CDR3 DNA follows: TGTGCCAGCAGCTGGTGGACCGGGACAGATTACGAGCAGTACTTC.

The rearrangement joins TRBV4-1 to TRBJ2-1; 8 bases align to TRBD2. CDR3 size: 15 residues. The germline CDR1 and CDR2 sequences are MGHRA and YSYEKL. Losses at the gene ends were 0 bases for V and 8 bases for J; bases not matched to a gene: 6. The CDR3, as DNA: TGCGCCAGCAGCCAAGAAACTAGCGGATGGGATGAGCAGTTCTTC. This translates into CASSQETSGWDEQFF.